Described below is a single T cell receptor beta chain sequence and its context. Its antigen specificity is not known. Base qualities were left out, and no much larger clone turns up one base away. The data were obtained in a study of cytotoxic CD8 clonotypes in ibrutinib-treated CLL (dated by TCRdb to the early 2020s). The study in broad terms: The cohort included roughly 15 treatment-naive and 11 to 12 relapsed/refractory patients; roughly 17 were IGHV unmutated. Partial responses were observed in some 24 patients and complete responses in 2; after a median follow-up of about 69 months, remission was maintained in 15 or so patients and progression was observed in roughly twelve. The response samples were drawn at a median of approximately 11 months into treatment, with a range of about 6 to 40 months. Samples averaged roughly 260,000 productive templates and tens of thousands of productive rearrangements. Longitudinal samples were obtainable from about 30% of the roughly 90 participants in the trial. Cryopreserved peripheral blood mononuclear cells were collected at three points: before therapy, at response, and at either sustained remission or disease progression.

On a MiSeq, deep resolution sequencing aimed for a depth between 1 in 1 million and 1 in 200,000 T cells, with each clonotype covered about 9.9x on average. TCR beta libraries were generated with the immunoSEQ hsTCRB Kit. Processing in the source paper ran as follows. Data were analyzed with ImmunoSEQ Data Assistant and ImmunoSEQ Analyzer, with V, D and J genes assigned per IMGT definitions. Clonality, which ranges from 0 to 1, was calculated by subtracting the normalized Shannon entropy of productive rearrangement frequencies from one. Only overrepresented clonotypes making up at least 0.05% of the repertoire of each patient were included in the public clonotype analysis. Some twelve repertoires from age-matched healthy donors, obtained from immuneACCESS, served as clonality controls. TCRdb took over this immuneACCESS table, retaining in-frame rearrangements with V and J assigned. Such tables are incomplete; in checked studies, under half of the missing clones stem from an unresolved V gene, and the remainder is unexplained. Clonal size and the V and J genes are those of that table, whereas D and trimming came from the DNA. The sample profile shows around 30,000 clones; roughly 60% of them were found once. Less than 15% of the sample lies in the top ten.

What the research found in general, with its limitations: Sampling times were not matched between patients in sustained remission and patients whose disease was progressing, and lymph node repertoires were not examined. Baseline clonality was found to be higher than that of age-matched healthy donors and was strongly correlated with circulating CD8+ T-cell counts. Clonality increased at ibrutinib response, stayed stable in sustained remission, and fell back toward baseline at progression. Public clonotypes were found to be uncommon and were observed to contract or remain stable during treatment; the increase in clonality was shown to reflect expansion of private clonotypes at ibrutinib response.

For TCR beta library preparation, about 2 micrograms of genomic DNA was extracted from cryopreserved PBMCs. Longitudinal blood samples from CLL patients receiving ibrutinib monotherapy were subjected to high-throughput TCR beta sequencing. The patients took part in an open-label, single-center phase 2 trial of ibrutinib monotherapy. Specimen: PBMCs, collected before ibrutinib treatment. This receptor was identified in a human donor with chronic lymphocytic leukemia.

The DNA sequence is as follows: TGTGCCAGCACCCCAACGGGGGCCTTCCCCTACGAGCAGTACTTC. Translated, it gives CASTPTGAFPYEQYF. The V gene is TRBV6-6 and the J gene is TRBJ2-7, with the D gene possibly TRBD1 or TRBD2, each one fitting 6 bases. V was cut back by 7 bases and J by 2 bases, leaving a gap of 18 bases between them. Spanning cysteine to phenylalanine, the CDR3 consists of 15 amino acids. Of all the DNA, just the CDR3 is kept, 45 bases in frame from base 1. The germline V gene (reference sequence) supplies CDR1 MNHNY and CDR2 SVGAGI.